These 5 T cell receptor beta chains originate from one sample sequenced in a study of T cell responses to AZD1222 COVID-19 vaccine. The protocol was immunoSEQ multiplex PCR, while the TCRdb copy is restricted to in-frame clones and leaves out a portion. The sample has around 120,000 clones; more than 75% are singletons. The sample here was peripheral blood, taken on day 0 of AZD1222 vaccination. Receptor source: an adult in good health.

About this clone itself: Different DNA sequences within this sample yield the same CDR3. The V call is TRBV7-2, the J call TRBJ2-2; D is undetermined. This CDR3 has 13 amino acids. The V and J ends lost 1 base and 2 bases respectively, with 2 bases between them. The germline V gene encodes CDR1 SGHTA and CDR2 FQGNSA. The CDR3 DNA reads TGTGCCAGCAGCTTAGAAAACACCGGGGAGCTGTTTTTT. Its translation is CASSLENTGELFF.

The rearrangement joins TRBV27 to TRBJ2-7; 9 nucleotides line up with TRBD2. The CDR3 is made up of 13 amino acids. Trimming cost V 9 bases and J 3 bases; bases outside gene matches: 6. CDR1 and CDR2 from the germline V gene are MNHEY and SMNVEV (reference sequence). CDR3: CASNSGGGYEQYF. The CDR3 DNA reads as TGTGCCAGTAATAGCGGGGGTGGCTACGAGCAGTACTTC.

J is TRBJ1-4 and V is TRBV19; D unclear. Germline V gives CDR1 LNHDA, CDR2 SQIVND (reference sequence). This CDR3 has 14 residues. V was trimmed by 2 bases and J by 0 bases, leaving 4 bases between them. As DNA, the CDR3 is TGTGCCAGTAGTATAAGTGCAACTAATGAAAAACTGTTTTTT. It is translated as CASSISATNEKLFF.

The gene calls are TRBV29-1 and TRBJ2-3; D uncertain. The CDR3 runs 13 residues. Trimming shortened V by 7 bases and J by 0 bases, and 11 bases separated the two germline ends. Germline lookup yields CDR1 SQVTM and CDR2 ANQGSEA. CDR3: CSARVPSTDTQYF. Written as DNA, the CDR3 is TGCAGCGCCCGAGTCCCAAGCACAGATACGCAGTATTTT.

This chain links TRBV5-4 with TRBJ1-2, with a possible D match to TRBD1 (5 bases). The CDR3 consists of 15 residues. The germline gives CDR1 SGHNT, CDR2 YYREEE (reference sequence). V lost 0 bases and J 10 bases, leaving 19 bases between the germline ends. The CDR3 is CASSLVGGRGRVYTF. CDR3 nucleotide sequence: TGTGCCAGCAGCTTGGTGGGGGGGAGGGGCCGAGTCTACACCTTC.